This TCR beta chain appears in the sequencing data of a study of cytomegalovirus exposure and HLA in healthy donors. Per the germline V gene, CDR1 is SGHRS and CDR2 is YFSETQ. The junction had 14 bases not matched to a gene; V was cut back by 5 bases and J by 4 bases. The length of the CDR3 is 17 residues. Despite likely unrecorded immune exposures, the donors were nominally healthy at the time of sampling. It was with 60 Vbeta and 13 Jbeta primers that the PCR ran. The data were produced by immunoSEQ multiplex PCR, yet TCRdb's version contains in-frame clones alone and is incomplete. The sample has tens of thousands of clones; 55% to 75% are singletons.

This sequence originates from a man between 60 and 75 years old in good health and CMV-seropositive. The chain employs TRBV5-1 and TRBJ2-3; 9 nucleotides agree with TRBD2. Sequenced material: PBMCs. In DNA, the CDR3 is TGCGCCAGCAGTTCCGACAATCTAGCGGGAATATCAGATACGCAGTATTTT. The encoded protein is CASSSDNLAGISDTQYF.